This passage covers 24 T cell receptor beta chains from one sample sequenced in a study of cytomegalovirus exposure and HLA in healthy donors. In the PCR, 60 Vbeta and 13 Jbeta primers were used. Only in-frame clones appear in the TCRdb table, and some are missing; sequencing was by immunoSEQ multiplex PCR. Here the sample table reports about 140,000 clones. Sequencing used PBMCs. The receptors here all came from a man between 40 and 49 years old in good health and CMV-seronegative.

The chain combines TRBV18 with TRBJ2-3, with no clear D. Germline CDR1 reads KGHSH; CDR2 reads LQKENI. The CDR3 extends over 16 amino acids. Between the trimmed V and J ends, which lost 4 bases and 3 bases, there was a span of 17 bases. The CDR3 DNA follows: TGTGCCAGCTCACGCGAACCGGTCGGCGGTACAGATACGCAGTATTTT. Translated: CASSREPVGGTDTQYF.

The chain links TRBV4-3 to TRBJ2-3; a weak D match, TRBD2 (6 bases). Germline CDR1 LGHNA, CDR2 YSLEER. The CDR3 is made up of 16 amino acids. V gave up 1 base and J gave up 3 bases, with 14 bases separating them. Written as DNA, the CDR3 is TGCGCCAGCAGCCAAGGGGCGGGGTCAGGGACAGATACGCAGTATTTT. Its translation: CASSQGAGSGTDTQYF.

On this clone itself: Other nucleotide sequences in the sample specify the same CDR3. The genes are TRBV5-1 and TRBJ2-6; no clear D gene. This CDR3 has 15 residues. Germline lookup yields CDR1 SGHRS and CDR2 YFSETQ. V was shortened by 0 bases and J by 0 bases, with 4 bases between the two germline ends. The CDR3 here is CASSLGSSGANVLTF. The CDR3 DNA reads TGCGCCAGCAGCTTGGGGAGCTCTGGGGCCAACGTCCTGACTTTC.

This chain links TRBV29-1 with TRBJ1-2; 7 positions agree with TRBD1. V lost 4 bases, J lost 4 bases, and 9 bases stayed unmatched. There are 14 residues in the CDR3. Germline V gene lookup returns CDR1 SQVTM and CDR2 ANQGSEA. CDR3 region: CSVASGQALYGYTF. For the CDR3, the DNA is TGCAGCGTTGCAAGCGGACAGGCGCTCTATGGCTACACCTTC.

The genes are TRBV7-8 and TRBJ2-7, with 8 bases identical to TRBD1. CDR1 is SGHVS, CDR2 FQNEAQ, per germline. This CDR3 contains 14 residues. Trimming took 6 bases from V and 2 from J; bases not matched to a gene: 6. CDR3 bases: TGTGCCAGCAGGGGACCGACAGGGGCCTACGAGCAGTACTTC. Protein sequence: CASRGPTGAYEQYF. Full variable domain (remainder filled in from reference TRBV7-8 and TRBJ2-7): GAGVSQSPRYKVAKRGQDVALRCDPISGHVSLFWYQQALGQGPEFLTYFQNEAQLDKSGLPSDRFFAERPEGSVSTLKIQRTQQEDSAVYLCASRGPTGAYEQYFGPGTRLTVT.

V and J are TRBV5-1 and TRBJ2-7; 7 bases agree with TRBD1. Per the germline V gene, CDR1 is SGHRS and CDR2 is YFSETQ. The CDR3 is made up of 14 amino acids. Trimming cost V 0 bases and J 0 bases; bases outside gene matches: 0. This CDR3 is CASSLEGASYEQYF. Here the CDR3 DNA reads TGCGCCAGCAGCTTGGAGGGGGCCTCCTACGAGCAGTACTTC.

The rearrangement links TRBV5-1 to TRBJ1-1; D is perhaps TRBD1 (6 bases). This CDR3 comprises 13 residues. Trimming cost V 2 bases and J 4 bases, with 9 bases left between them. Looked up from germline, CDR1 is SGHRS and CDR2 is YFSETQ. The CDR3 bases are TGCGCCAGCAGCTTCGGGGGGCGCACTGAAGCTTTCTTT. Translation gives CASSFGGRTEAFF.

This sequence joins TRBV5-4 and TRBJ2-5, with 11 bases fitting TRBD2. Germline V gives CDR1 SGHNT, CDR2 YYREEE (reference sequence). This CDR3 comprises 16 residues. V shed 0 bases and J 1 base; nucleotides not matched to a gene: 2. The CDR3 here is CASSLGLAGLQETQYF. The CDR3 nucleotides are TGTGCCAGCAGCTTGGGACTAGCGGGGCTCCAAGAGACCCAGTACTTC.

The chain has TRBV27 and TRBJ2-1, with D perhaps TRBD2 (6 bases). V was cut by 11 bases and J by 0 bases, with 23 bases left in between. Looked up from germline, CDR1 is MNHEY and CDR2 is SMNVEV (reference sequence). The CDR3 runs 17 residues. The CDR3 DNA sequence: TGTGCCCCGCCCCCCAGAACGGGACTCATCTCCTACAATGAGCAGTTCTTC. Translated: CAPPPRTGLISYNEQFF.

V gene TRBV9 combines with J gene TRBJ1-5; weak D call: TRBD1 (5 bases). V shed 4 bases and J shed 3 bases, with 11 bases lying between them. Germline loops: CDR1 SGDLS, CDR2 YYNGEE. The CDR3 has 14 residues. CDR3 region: CASSPSQVNQPQHF. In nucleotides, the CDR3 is TGTGCCAGCAGCCCCTCACAGGTCAATCAGCCCCAGCATTTT.

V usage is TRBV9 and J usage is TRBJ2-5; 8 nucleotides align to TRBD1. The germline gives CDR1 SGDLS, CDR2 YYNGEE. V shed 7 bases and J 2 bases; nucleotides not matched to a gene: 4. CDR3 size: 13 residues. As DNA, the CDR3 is TGTGCCAGCCCCCGGACAGGGCAAGAGACCCAGTACTTC. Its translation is CASPRTGQETQYF. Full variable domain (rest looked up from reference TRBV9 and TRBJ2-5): DSGVTQTPKHLITATGQRVTLRCSPRSGDLSVYWYQQSLDQGLQFLIQYYNGEERAKGNILERFSAQQFPDLHSELNLSSLELGDSALYFCASPRTGQETQYFGPGTRLLVL.

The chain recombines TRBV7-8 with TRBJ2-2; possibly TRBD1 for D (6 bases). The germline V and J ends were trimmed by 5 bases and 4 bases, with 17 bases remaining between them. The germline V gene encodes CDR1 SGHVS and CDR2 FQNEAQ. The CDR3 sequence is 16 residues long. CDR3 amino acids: CASSPLRTAGTGELFF. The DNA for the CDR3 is TGTGCCAGCAGCCCCCTTCGGACAGCTGGCACCGGGGAGCTGTTTTTT.

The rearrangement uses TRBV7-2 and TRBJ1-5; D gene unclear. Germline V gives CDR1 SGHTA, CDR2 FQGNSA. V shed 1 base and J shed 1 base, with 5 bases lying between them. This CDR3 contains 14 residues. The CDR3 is CASSLGASNQPQHF. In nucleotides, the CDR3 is TGTGCCAGCAGCTTAGGGGCGAGCAATCAGCCCCAGCATTTT.

The CDR3 DNA reads as TGCGCCAGCAGCTCCAGGGGGAACACTGAAGCTTTCTTT. This translates into CASSSRGNTEAFF. V usage is TRBV5-1 and J usage is TRBJ1-1; D is perhaps TRBD1 (6 bases). V was shortened by 3 bases and J by 1 base, with 7 bases between the two germline ends. In germline, CDR1 is SGHRS, CDR2 YFSETQ. This CDR3 contains 13 residues.

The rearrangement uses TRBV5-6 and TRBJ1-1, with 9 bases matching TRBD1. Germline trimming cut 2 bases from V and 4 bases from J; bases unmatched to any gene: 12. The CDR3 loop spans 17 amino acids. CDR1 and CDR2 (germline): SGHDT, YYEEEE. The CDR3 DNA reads TGTGCCAGCAGCTTCAGGCTCAACAGGGGGCTGGGCACTGAAGCTTTCTTT. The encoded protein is CASSFRLNRGLGTEAFF. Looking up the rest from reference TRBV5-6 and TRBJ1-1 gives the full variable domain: DAGVTQSPTHLIKTRGQQVTLRCSPKSGHDTVSWYQQALGQGPQFIFQYYEEEERQRGNFPDRFSGHQFPNYSSELNVNALLLGDSALYLCASSFRLNRGLGTEAFFGQGTRLTVV.

CDR3 protein: CASSLGTGGMRWDYTF. The DNA of the CDR3 is TGTGCCAGCAGCTTGGGGACAGGGGGCATGCGCTGGGACTACACCTTC. The gene calls are TRBV7-9 and TRBJ1-2; TRBD1 aligns across 12 bases. Germline lookup yields CDR1 SEHNR and CDR2 FQNEAQ (reference sequence). Unmatched junction bases numbered 12, after V lost 3 bases and J lost 10 bases. This CDR3 comprises 16 residues.

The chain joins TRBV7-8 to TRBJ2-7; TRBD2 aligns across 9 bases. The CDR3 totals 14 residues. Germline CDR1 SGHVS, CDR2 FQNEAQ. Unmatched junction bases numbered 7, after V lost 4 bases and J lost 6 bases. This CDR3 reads CASSSGTSFSEQYF. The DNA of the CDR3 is TGTGCCAGCAGCTCCGGGACTAGCTTTTCCGAGCAGTACTTC.

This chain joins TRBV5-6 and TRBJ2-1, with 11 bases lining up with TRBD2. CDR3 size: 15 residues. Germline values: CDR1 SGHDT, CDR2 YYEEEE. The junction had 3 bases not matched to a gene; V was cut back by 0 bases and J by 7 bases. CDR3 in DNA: TGTGCCAGCAGCTTGGTAGCGGGGGGGCCAAATGAGCAGTTCTTC. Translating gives CASSLVAGGPNEQFF.

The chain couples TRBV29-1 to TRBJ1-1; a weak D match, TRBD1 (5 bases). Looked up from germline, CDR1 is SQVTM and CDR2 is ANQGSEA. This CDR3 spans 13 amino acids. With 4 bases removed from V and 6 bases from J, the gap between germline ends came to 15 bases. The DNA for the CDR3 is TGCAGCGTTGCGGCAGGGCGGGGGTCTGAAGCTTTCTTT. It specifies CSVAAGRGSEAFF.

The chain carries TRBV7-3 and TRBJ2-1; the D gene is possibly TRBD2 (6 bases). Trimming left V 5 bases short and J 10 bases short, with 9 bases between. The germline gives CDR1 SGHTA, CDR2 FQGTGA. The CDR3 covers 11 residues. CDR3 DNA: TGTGCCAGCAGCCAGGGAGGAGAGCAGTTCTTC. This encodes CASSQGGEQFF.

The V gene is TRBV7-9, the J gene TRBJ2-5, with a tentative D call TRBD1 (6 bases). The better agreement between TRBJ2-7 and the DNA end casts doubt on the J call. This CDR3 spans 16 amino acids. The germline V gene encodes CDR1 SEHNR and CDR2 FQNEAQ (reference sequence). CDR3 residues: CASSFPQGFPSYEQYF. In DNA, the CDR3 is TGTGCCAGCAGCTTCCCACAGGGTTTCCCATCCTACGAGCAGTACTTC.

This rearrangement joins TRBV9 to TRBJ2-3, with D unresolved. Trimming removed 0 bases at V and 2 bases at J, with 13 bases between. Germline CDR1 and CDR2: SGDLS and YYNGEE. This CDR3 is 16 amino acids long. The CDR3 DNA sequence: TGTGCCAGCAGCGTAGCCCCTCACTTAGACACAGATACGCAGTATTTT. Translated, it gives CASSVAPHLDTDTQYF.

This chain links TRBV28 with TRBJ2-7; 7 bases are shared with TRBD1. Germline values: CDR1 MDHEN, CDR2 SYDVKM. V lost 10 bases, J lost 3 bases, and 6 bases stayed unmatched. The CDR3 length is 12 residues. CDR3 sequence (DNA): TGTGCCACACGGACAGGAGACTACGAGCAGTACTTC. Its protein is CATRTGDYEQYF. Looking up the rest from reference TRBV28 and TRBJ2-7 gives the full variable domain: DVKVTQSSRYLVKRTGEKVFLECVQDMDHENMFWYRQDPGLGLRLIYFSYDVKMKEKGDIPEGYSVSREKKERFSLILESASTNQTSMYLCATRTGDYEQYFGPGTRLTVT.

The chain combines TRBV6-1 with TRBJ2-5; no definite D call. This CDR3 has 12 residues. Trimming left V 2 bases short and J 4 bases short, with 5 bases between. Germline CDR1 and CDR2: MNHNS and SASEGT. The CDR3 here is CASSEFRETQYF. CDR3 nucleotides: TGTGCCAGCAGTGAATTTAGAGAGACCCAGTACTTC.